The next 14 T cell receptor beta chains were all read from a single sample in a study of CD8 T cells in ankylosing spondylitis. Using its own MiXCR run on the 5' RACE reads, TCRdb lists one record per CDR3 protein. The sample carries 350,000 or so distinct CDR3 sequences, roughly 11% recorded once. Material: blood, either unsorted or a sorted T cell fraction (not recorded which). These TCRs come from a female donor with ankylosing spondylitis or in good health (not recorded which).

The chain links TRBV5-1 to TRBJ2-1, with D tentatively TRBD1 or TRBD2 (5 bases each). The V gene lost 4 bases and the J gene lost 5 bases, with 13 bases spanning the gap. Germline V lookup: CDR1 SGHRS, CDR2 YFSETQ. CDR3 length: 14 amino acids. Here the CDR3 reads CASSPGAADNEQFF. The DNA for the CDR3 is TGCGCCAGCAGCCCCGGGGCAGCCGACAATGAGCAGTTCTTC.

This clonotype was detected ten times or more. This chain joins TRBV12-3 or TRBV12-4 and TRBJ1-1; D unresolved. V was shortened by 7 bases and J by 1 base, with 13 bases between the two germline ends. This CDR3 contains 14 residues. As DNA, the CDR3 is TGTGCCAGCATCAAGGTGTCAGGGAACACTGAAGCTTTCTTT. This gives the protein CASIKVSGNTEAFF.

V usage is TRBV6-4 and J usage is TRBJ2-7, with 7 bases fitting TRBD2. Germline values: CDR1 MRHNA, CDR2 SNTAGT. J was trimmed by 2 bases and V by 4 bases; bases with no gene match: 14. The CDR3 loop spans 17 amino acids. CDR3 nucleotides: TGTGCCAGCAGTGCCTCGATTGGGGGGGTATCCCCCTACGAGCAGTACTTC. This translates into CASSASIGGVSPYEQYF.

This clonotype was counted at least ten times. The chain is built from TRBV6-2 or TRBV6-3 and TRBJ1-3, with D unclear. Between the trimmed V and J ends, which lost 5 bases and 2 bases, there was a span of 7 bases. The CDR3 is made up of 13 amino acids. Per the germline V gene, CDR1 is MNHEY and CDR2 is SVGEGT. CDR3 sequence: CASSQSTGNTIYF. CDR3 DNA sequence: TGTGCCAGCAGTCAGTCAACTGGAAACACCATATATTTT.

This clonotype has a handful of counts. This chain connects TRBV5-1 to TRBJ2-5; a weak D match, TRBD1 (5 bases). The CDR3 has 14 residues. The V end lost 0 bases, the J end lost 6 bases, and 12 bases lay between the germline ends. Germline V gives CDR1 SGHRS, CDR2 YFSETQ. The CDR3: CASSLEGVGKTQYF. CDR3 nucleotides: TGCGCCAGCAGCTTGGAAGGGGTCGGAAAGACCCAGTACTTC.

This clonotype showed up just a few times. The chain carries TRBV30 and TRBJ1-1; 8 bases are a match to TRBD1. The CDR3 sequence is 14 residues long. Unmatched junction bases numbered 6, after V lost 1 base and J lost 5 bases. Germline CDR1 is GTSNPN and CDR2 is SVGIG (reference sequence). CDR3 sequence reads: CAWSGTGGRTEAFF. In nucleotides, the CDR3 is TGTGCCTGGAGTGGAACAGGGGGGCGTACTGAAGCTTTCTTT.

The sample holds many counts of this clonotype. The gene calls are TRBV5-1 and TRBJ2-5; maybe TRBD1 (5 bases). Germline V gene data show CDR1 as SGHRS and CDR2 as YFSETQ. The CDR3 has 16 residues. Trimming removed 0 bases from V and 0 bases from J, with 12 bases in between. The CDR3 coding sequence is TGCGCCAGCAGCTTGGGCCTGACAGTGTACCAAGAGACCCAGTACTTC. Translating it yields CASSLGLTVYQETQYF.

This chain joins TRBV28 and TRBJ2-3; tentatively, D is TRBD2 (6 bases). The V gene lost 2 bases and the J gene lost 5 bases, with 17 bases spanning the gap. Per the germline V gene, CDR1 is MDHEN and CDR2 is SYDVKM. CDR3 length: 16 amino acids. CDR3 residues: CASSLTAGRYGDTQYF. The CDR3, as DNA: TGTGCCAGCAGTTTAACCGCGGGGAGATATGGAGATACGCAGTATTTT.

The chain combines TRBV11-2 with TRBJ1-2, with D maybe TRBD1 (6 bases). The CDR3 contains 18 residues. Looked up from germline, CDR1 is SGHAT and CDR2 is FQNNGV. The V end lost 3 bases, the J end lost 4 bases, and 24 bases lay between the germline ends. The CDR3 DNA follows: TGTGCCAGCAGCTTCTATCCCGGACAGCCACGGGTGGGCTATGGCTACACCTTC. This sequence encodes CASSFYPGQPRVGYGYTF. The variable domain in full, completed from reference TRBV11-2 and TRBJ1-2, reads EAGVAQSPRYKIIEKRQSVAFWCNPISGHATLYWYQQILGQGPKLLIQFQNNGVVDDSQLPKDRFSAERLKGVDSTLKIQPAKLEDSAVYLCASSFYPGQPRVGYGYTFGSGTRLTVV.

This CDR3 is CASSRDRGVNEQFF. The CDR3 DNA reads as TGTGCCAGCAGCCGGGACAGGGGCGTGAATGAGCAGTTCTTC. The gene calls are TRBV7-2 and TRBJ2-1; 10 bases are a match to TRBD1. The CDR3 spans 14 residues. CDR1 SGHTA and CDR2 FQGNSA come from the germline V gene. Trimming took 5 bases from V and 7 from J; bases not matched to a gene: 5.

This clonotype was detected ten times or more. This chain joins TRBV7-9 and TRBJ1-6, with 7 bases aligning to TRBD1. Germline V gives CDR1 SEHNR, CDR2 FQNEAQ (reference sequence). CDR3 length: 15 residues. The junction had 6 bases not matched to a gene; V was cut back by 5 bases and J by 5 bases. The DNA for the CDR3 is TGTGCCAGCAGCCCCAGGGGGACAAATAATTCACCCCTCCACTTT. Translated: CASSPRGTNNSPLHF.

Turning to this clonotype: It may be a read error: a sequence one base away is much more abundant. The V call is TRBV20-1, the J call TRBJ2-5, with D perhaps TRBD1 or TRBD2 (5 bases each). This CDR3 has 13 residues. The V gene's germline CDR1 is DFQATT and CDR2 SNEGSKA (reference sequence). Trimming shortened V by 4 bases and J by 4 bases, and 13 bases separated the two germline ends. CDR3 nucleotide sequence: TGCAGTGCTACAATAGGGACGAGAGAGACCCAGTACTTC. It codes for CSATIGTRETQYF.

This clonotype was seen only a few times. J is TRBJ2-5 and V is TRBV20-1; D is ambiguous. The germline V and J ends were trimmed by 6 bases and 5 bases, with 13 bases remaining between them. This CDR3 has 12 amino acids. The germline V gene has CDR1 DFQATT and CDR2 SNEGSKA (reference sequence). CDR3: CSAQHGEETQYF. DNA for the CDR3: TGCAGTGCCCAACACGGCGAGGAGACCCAGTACTTC.

The chain uses TRBV5-5 and TRBJ1-6; D uncertain. V was pared by 1 base and J by 7 bases, with 3 bases between. This CDR3 spans 12 amino acids. Germline V gene lookup returns CDR1 SGHKS and CDR2 YYEKEE (reference sequence). CDR3 coding DNA: TGTGCCAGCAGCTTGCCAAATTCACCCCTCCACTTT. This encodes CASSLPNSPLHF.